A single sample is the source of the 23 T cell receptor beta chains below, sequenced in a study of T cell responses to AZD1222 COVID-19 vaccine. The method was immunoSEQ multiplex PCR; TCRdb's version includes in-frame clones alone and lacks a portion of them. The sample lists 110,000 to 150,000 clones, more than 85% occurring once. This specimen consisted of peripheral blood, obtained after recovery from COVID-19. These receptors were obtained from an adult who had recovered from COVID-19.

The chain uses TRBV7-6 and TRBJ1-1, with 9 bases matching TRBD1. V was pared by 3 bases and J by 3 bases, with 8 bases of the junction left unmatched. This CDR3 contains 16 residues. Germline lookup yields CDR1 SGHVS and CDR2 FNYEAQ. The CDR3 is CASSFRATGGDTEAFF. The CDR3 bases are TGTGCCAGCAGCTTTAGGGCGACAGGGGGGGACACTGAAGCTTTCTTT. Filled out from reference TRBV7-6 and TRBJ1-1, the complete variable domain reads GAGVSQSPRYKVTKRGQDVALRCDPISGHVSLYWYRQALGQGPEFLTYFNYEAQQDKSGLPNDRFSAERPEGSISTLTIQRTEQRDSAMYRCASSFRATGGDTEAFFGQGTRLTVV.

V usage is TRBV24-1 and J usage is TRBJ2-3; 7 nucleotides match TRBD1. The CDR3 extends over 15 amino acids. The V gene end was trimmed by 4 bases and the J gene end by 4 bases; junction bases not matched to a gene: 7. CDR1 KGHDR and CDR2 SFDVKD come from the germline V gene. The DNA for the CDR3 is TGTGCCACCAGTGACAAGGGGGCGGTGGCAGATACGCAGTATTTT. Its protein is CATSDKGAVADTQYF.

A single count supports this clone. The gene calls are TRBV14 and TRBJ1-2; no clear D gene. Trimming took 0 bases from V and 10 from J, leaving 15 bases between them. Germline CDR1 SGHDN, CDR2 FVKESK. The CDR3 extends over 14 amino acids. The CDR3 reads CASSQDLRAADYTF. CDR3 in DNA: TGTGCCAGCAGCCAAGACCTCCGGGCCGCTGACTACACCTTC.

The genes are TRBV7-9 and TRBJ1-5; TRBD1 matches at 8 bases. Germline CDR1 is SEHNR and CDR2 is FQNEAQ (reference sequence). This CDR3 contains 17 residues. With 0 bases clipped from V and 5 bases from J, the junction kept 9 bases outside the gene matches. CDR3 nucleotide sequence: TGTGCCAGCAGCTTAGCCTTGGCCACAGGGGGTCATCAGCCCCAGCATTTT. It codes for CASSLALATGGHQPQHF.

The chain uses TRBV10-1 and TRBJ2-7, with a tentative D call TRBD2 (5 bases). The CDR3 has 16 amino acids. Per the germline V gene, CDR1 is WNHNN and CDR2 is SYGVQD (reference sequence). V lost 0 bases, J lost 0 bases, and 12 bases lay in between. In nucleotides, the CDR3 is TGCGCCAGCAGTGAGTCACGGGGAACTCTCTCCTACGAGCAGTACTTC. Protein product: CASSESRGTLSYEQYF.

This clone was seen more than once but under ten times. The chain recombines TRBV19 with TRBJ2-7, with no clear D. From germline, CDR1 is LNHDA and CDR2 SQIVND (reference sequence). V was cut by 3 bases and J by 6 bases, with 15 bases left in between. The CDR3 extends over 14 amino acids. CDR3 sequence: CASSIRQAGSEQYF. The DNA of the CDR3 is TGTGCCAGTAGTATTCGCCAGGCAGGAAGCGAGCAGTACTTC.

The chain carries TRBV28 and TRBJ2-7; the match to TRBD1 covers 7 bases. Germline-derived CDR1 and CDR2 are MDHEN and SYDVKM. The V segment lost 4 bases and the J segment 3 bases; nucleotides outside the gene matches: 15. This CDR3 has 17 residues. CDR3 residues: CASSSPGSDRVYYEQYF. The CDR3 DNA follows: TGTGCCAGCAGTTCCCCAGGCTCCGACAGGGTGTACTACGAGCAGTACTTC.

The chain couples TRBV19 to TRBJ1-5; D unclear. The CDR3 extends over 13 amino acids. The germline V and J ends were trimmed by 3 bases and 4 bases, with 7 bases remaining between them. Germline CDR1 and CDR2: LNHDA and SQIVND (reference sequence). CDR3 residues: CASSIQDNQPQHF. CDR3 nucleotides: TGTGCCAGTAGTATCCAGGATAATCAGCCCCAGCATTTT.

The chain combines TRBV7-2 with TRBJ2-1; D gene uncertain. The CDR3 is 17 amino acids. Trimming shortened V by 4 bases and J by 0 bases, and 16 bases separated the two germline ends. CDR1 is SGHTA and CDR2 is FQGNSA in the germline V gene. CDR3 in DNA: TGTGCCAGCAGCTACGGTCCGGGTCCTAGCTCCTACAATGAGCAGTTCTTC. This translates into CASSYGPGPSSYNEQFF.

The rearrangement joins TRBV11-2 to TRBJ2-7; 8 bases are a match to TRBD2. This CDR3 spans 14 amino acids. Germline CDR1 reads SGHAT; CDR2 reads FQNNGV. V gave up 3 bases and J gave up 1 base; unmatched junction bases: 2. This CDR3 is CASSFGGGSYEQYF. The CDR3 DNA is TGTGCCAGCAGCTTTGGCGGGGGGTCCTACGAGCAGTACTTC.

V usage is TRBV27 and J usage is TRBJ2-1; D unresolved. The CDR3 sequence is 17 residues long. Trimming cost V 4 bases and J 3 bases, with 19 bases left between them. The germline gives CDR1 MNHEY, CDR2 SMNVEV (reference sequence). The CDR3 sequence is CASSSPTLDSYYNEQFF. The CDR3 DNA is TGTGCCAGCAGTTCCCCCACCTTGGATAGTTACTACAATGAGCAGTTCTTC.

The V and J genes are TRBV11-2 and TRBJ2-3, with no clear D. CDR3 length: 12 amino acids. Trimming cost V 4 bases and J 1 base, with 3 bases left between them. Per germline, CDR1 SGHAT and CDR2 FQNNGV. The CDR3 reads CASSSRTDTQYF. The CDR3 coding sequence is TGTGCCAGCAGCTCCCGCACAGATACGCAGTATTTT.

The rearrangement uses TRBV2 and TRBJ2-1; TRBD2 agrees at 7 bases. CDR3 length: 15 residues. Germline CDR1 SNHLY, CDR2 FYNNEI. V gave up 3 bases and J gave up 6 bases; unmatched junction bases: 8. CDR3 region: CASSDRLAGTNEQFF. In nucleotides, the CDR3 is TGTGCCAGCAGTGATCGACTAGCAGGGACCAATGAGCAGTTCTTC. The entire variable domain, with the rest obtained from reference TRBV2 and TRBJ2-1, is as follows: EPEVTQTPSHQVTQMGQEVILRCVPISNHLYFYWYRQILGQKVEFLVSFYNNEISEKSEIFDDQFSVERPDGSNFTLKIRSTKLEDSAMYFCASSDRLAGTNEQFFGPGTRLTVL.

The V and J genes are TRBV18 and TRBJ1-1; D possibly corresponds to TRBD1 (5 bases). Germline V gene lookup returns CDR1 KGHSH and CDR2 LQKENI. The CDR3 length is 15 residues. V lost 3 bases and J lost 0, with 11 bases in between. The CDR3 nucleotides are TGTGCCAGCTCACCTGGCGCAGGGCTGAACACTGAAGCTTTCTTT. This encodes CASSPGAGLNTEAFF.

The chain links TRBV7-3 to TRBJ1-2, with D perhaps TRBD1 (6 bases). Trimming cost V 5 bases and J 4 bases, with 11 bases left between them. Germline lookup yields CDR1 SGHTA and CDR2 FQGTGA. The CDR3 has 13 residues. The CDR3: CASSRRGGYGYTF. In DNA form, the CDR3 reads TGTGCCAGCAGCCGGAGGGGGGGCTATGGCTACACCTTC. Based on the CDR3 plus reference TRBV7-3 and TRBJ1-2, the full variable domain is GAGVSQTPSNKVTEKGKYVELRCDPISGHTALYWYRQSLGQGPEFLIYFQGTGAADDSGLPNDRFFAVRPEGSVSTLKIQRTERGDSAVYLCASSRRGGYGYTFGSGTRLTVV.

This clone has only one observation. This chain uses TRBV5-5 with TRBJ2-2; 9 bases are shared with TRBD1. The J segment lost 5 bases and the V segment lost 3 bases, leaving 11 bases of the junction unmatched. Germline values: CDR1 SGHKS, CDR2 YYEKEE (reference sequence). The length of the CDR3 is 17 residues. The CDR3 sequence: CASSWTRDRALTGELFF. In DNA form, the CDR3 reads TGTGCCAGCAGCTGGACGCGGGACAGGGCCCTGACCGGGGAGCTGTTTTTT.

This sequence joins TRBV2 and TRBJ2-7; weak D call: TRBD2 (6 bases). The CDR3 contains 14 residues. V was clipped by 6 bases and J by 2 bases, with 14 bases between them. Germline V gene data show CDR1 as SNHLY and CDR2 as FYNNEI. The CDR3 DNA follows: TGTGCCAGCAGCGGGTCGCGGGGTACCTACGAGCAGTACTTC. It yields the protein CASSGSRGTYEQYF.

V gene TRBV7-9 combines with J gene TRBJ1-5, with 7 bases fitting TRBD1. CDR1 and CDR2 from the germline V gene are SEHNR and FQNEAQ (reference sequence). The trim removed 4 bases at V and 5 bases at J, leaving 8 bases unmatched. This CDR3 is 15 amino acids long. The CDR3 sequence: CASSSQTGIDQPQHF. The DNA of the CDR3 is TGTGCCAGCAGCTCTCAGACAGGGATTGATCAGCCCCAGCATTTT.

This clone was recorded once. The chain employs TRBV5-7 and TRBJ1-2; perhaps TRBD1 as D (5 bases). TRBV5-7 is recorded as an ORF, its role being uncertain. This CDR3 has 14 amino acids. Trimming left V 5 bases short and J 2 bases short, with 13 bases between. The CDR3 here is CASSGGQGNYGYTF. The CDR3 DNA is TGTGCCAGCAGTGGTGGCCAGGGAAACTATGGCTACACCTTC.

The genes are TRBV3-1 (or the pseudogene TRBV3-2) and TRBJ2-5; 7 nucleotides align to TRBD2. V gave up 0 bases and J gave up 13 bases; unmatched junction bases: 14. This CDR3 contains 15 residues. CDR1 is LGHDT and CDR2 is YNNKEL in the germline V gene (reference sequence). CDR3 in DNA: TGTGCCAGCAGCCAAGATTCTGGCGGGAGCGTCCACGTGTACTTC. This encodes CASSQDSGGSVHVYF.

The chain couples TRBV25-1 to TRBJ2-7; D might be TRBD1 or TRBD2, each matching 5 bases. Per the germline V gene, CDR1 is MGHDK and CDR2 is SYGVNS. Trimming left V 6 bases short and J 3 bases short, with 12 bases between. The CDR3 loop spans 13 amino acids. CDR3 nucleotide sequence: TGTGCCAGCAGGCCTTGGGACGGCTACGAGCAGTACTTC. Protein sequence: CASRPWDGYEQYF.

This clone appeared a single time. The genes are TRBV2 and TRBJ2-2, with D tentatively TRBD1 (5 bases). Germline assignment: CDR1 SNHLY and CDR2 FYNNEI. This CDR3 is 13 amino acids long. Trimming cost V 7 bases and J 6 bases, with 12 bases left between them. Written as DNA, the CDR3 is TGTGCCAGCAAAGAGGACAACCCCGGGGAGCTGTTTTTT. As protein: CASKEDNPGELFF.

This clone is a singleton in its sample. The CDR3 bases are TGTGCCAGCAGCCCACAGGGAAGGGCCTATAATTCACCCCTCCACTTT. Translated, it gives CASSPQGRAYNSPLHF. The J gene is TRBJ1-6, the V gene TRBV7-9, with D possibly TRBD1 on 6 matching bases. V shed 5 bases and J shed 2 bases, with 13 bases lying between them. The CDR3 has 16 amino acids. CDR1 is SEHNR and CDR2 is FQNEAQ in the germline V gene (reference sequence).